The T cell receptor (beta chain) under discussion was sequenced for a study of brain T cells in children with intractable seizures. Overall study results and limits: Clones missing pre-surgery may reflect undersampling of that blood sample.

Regarding time point: blood from clinic visit 5 months post-surgery; TSC patient then seizure free. Surgery cases with the highest brain T cell transcript signatures were chosen for sequencing. Some clones are missing from TCRdb's copy, which holds only in-frame ones; the method was immunoSEQ multiplex PCR. The table has 300,000 to 400,000 clones, 85% to 95% seen once; the top ten hold 5.5% to 6%. Trimming at V came to 3 bases and at J to 4 bases, leaving 15 bases not matched to a gene. The V gene's germline CDR1 is SGDLS and CDR2 YYNGEE. CDR3 length: 17 amino acids. On this clone: The antigen is undetermined.

The sequence was collected from a boy in the first two years of life with tuberous sclerosis and intractable seizures. This specimen was peripheral blood, taken 5 to 6 months after surgery. The rearrangement links TRBV9 to TRBJ2-7; the match to TRBD2 covers 8 bases. CDR3 nucleotides: TGTGCCAGCAGCGACTCCCCACTTAGCGGGGCCAAATACGAGCAGTACTTC. Protein sequence: CASSDSPLSGAKYEQYF. The whole variable domain, filled in from reference TRBV9 and TRBJ2-7, reads DSGVTQTPKHLITATGQRVTLRCSPRSGDLSVYWYQQSLDQGLQFLIQYYNGEERAKGNILERFSAQQFPDLHSELNLSSLELGDSALYFCASSDSPLSGAKYEQYFGPGTRLTVT.